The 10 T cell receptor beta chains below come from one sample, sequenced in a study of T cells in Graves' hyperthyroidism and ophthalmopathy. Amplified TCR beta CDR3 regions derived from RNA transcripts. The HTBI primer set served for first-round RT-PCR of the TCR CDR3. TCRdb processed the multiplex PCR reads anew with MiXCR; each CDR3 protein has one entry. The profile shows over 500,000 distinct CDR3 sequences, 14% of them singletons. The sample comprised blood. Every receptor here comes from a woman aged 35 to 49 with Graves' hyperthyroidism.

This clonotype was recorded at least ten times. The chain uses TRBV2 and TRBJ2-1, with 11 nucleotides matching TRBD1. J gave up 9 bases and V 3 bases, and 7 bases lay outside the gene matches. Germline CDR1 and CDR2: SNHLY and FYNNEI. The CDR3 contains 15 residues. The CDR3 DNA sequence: TGTGCCAGCAGTGAGGGACAGGGGGTGGGGGGTGAGCAGTTCTTC. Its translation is CASSEGQGVGGEQFF.

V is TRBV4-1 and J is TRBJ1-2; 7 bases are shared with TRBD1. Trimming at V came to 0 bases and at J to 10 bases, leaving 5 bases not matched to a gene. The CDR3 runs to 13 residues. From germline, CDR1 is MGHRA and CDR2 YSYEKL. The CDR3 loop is CASSQDPGGDYTF. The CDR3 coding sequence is TGCGCCAGCAGCCAAGACCCAGGGGGTGACTACACCTTC.

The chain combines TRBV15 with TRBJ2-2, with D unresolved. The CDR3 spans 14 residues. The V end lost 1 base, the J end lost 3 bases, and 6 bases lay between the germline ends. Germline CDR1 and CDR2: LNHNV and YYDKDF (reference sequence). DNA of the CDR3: TGTGCCACCAGCAGAGGGGAAGACACCGGGGAGCTGTTTTTT. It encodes CATSRGEDTGELFF. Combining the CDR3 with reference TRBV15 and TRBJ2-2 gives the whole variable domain DAMVIQNPRYQVTQFGKPVTLSCSQTLNHNVMYWYQQKSSQAPKLLFHYYDKDFNNEADTPDNFQSRRPNTSFCFLDIRSPGLGDTAMYLCATSRGEDTGELFFGEGSRLTVL.

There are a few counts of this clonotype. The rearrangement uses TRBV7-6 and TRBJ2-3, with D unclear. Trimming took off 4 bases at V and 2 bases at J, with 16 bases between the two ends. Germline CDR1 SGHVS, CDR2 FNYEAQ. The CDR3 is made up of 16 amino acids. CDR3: CASSSTNAENTDTQYF. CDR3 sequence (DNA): TGTGCCAGCAGCTCGACGAACGCGGAGAACACAGATACGCAGTATTTT. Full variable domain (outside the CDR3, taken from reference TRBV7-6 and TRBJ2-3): GAGVSQSPRYKVTKRGQDVALRCDPISGHVSLYWYRQALGQGPEFLTYFNYEAQQDKSGLPNDRFSAERPEGSISTLTIQRTEQRDSAMYRCASSSTNAENTDTQYFGPGTRLTVL.

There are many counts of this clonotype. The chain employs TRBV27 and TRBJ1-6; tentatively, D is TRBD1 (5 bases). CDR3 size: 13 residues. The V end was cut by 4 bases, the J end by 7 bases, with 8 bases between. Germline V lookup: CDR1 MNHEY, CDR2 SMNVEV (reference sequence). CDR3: CASSWGGNSPLHF. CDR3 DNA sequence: TGTGCCAGCAGTTGGGGCGGGAATTCACCCCTCCACTTT.

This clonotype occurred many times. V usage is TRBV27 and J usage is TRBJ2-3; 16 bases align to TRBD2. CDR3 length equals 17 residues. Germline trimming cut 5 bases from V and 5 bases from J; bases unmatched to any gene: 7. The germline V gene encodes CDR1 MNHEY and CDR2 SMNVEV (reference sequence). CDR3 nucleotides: TGTGCCAGCAGTCCGGGACTAGCGGGAGGGATTGGAGATACGCAGTATTTT. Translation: CASSPGLAGGIGDTQYF.

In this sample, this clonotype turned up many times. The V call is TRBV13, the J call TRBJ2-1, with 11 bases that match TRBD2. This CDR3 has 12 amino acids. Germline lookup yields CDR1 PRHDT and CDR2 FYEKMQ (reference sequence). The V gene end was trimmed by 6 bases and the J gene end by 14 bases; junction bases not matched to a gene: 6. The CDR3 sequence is CASSQTSGRKFF. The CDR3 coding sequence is TGTGCCAGCAGTCAAACTAGCGGGAGAAAGTTCTTC.

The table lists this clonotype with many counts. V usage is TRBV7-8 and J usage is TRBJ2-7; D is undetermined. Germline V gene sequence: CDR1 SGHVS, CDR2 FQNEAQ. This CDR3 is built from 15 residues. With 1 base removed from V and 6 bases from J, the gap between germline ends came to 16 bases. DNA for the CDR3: TGTGCCAGCAGCTTAGAACTCGAGAGGTACGGCGAGCAGTACTTC. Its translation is CASSLELERYGEQYF.

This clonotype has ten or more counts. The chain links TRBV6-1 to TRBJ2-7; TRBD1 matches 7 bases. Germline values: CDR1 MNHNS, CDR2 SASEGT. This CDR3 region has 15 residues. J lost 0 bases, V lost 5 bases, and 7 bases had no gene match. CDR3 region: CASSSPGQSSYEQYF. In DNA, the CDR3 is TGTGCCAGCAGTTCCCCGGGACAGTCCTCCTACGAGCAGTACTTC.

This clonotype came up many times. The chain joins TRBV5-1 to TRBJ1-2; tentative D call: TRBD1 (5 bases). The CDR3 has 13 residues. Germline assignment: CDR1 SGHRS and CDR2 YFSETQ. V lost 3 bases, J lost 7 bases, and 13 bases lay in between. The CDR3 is CASSSFQGSGYTF. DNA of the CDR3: TGCGCCAGCAGCTCATTCCAGGGATCTGGCTACACCTTC. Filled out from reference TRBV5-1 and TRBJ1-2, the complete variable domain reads KAGVTQTPRYLIKTRGQQVTLSCSPISGHRSVSWYQQTPGQGLQFLFEYFSETQRNKGNFPGRFSGRQFSNSRSEMNVSTLELGDSALYLCASSSFQGSGYTFGSGTRLTVV.